This is a list of T cell receptor beta chains from one sample in a study of T cells in localized non-small cell lung cancer. Generated by immunoSEQ multiplex PCR, the TCRdb table keeps only in-frame clones and is missing some. The sample contains tens of thousands of clones, around 86% of which appear only once. The starting material was peripheral blood, obtained before any cancer treatment. These receptors came from a male donor aged 60 or over with stage III squamous cell lung carcinoma. Each CDR3 is given with its conserved first and last residue. A D gene is named only where the DNA matches it firmly. Clone size, where shown, is once, few, many, or a class for clones that have expanded.

CDR3aa: CASSWQRGPGLDTQYF
CDR3nt: TGTGCCAGCAGCTGGCAGCGGGGGCCAGGCCTAGATACGCAGTATTTT
v_gene: TRBV7-8
j_gene: TRBJ2-3
abundance: once
d_gene: TRBD2

CDR3aa: CASSLSSGQGYGTEAFF
CDR3nt: TGTGCCAGCAGCTTAAGTTCTGGACAGGGGTATGGCACTGAAGCTTTCTTT
v_gene: TRBV11-2
j_gene: TRBJ1-1
abundance: .
d_gene: TRBD1

CDR3aa: CASSDGVGRRETQYF
CDR3nt: TGTGCCAGCAGCGACGGGGTGGGCCGGAGGGAGACCCAGTACTTC
v_gene: TRBV6-5
j_gene: TRBJ2-5
abundance: .
d_gene: .

CDR3aa: CSVETSGGDEQFF
CDR3nt: TGCAGCGTTGAGACTAGCGGGGGCGATGAGCAGTTCTTC
v_gene: TRBV29-1
j_gene: TRBJ2-1
abundance: once
d_gene: TRBD2

CDR3aa: CASIGHLSGANVLTF
CDR3nt: TGTGCCAGTATTGGACACCTCTCTGGGGCCAACGTCCTGACTTTC
v_gene: TRBV19
j_gene: TRBJ2-6
abundance: .
d_gene: .

CDR3aa: CASSSGRPGVYGYTF
CDR3nt: TGTGCCAGCAGCTCCGGACGGCCCGGGGTCTATGGCTACACCTTC
v_gene: TRBV7-2
j_gene: TRBJ1-2
abundance: .
d_gene: .

CDR3aa: CASSFYNGQETQYF
CDR3nt: TGCGCCAGCAGCTTTTATAACGGGCAAGAGACCCAGTACTTC
v_gene: TRBV5-1
j_gene: TRBJ2-5
abundance: .
d_gene: .

CDR3aa: CATSRGGLETQYF
CDR3nt: TGTGCCACCAGCAGAGGGGGGTTGGAGACCCAGTACTTC
v_gene: TRBV15
j_gene: TRBJ2-5
abundance: .
d_gene: .

CDR3aa: CASLPGTSVGEQFF
CDR3nt: TGCGCCAGCCTACCCGGGACTAGTGTCGGTGAGCAGTTCTTC
v_gene: TRBV5-1
j_gene: TRBJ2-1
abundance: .
d_gene: TRBD2

CDR3aa: CASSIDRGNTEAFF
CDR3nt: TGTGCCAGCAGCATCGACAGGGGGAACACTGAAGCTTTCTTT
v_gene: TRBV2
j_gene: TRBJ1-1
abundance: once
d_gene: TRBD1

CDR3aa: CAILNTVSYEQYF
CDR3nt: TGTGCCATCCTTAACACAGTTTCCTACGAGCAGTACTTC
v_gene: TRBV7-9
j_gene: TRBJ2-7
abundance: .
d_gene: .

CDR3aa: CASSSPGQGLYEQYF
CDR3nt: TGTGCCAGCAGTTCGCCGGGACAGGGTTTGTACGAGCAGTACTTC
v_gene: TRBV6-6
j_gene: TRBJ2-7
abundance: .
d_gene: TRBD1